This T cell receptor beta chain is from a study of T cells after yellow fever vaccination. Study-level information: The SMART-Seq v4 Ultra Low Input method served to prepare the low-cell-number fractions.

J was trimmed by 5 bases and V by 0 bases; bases with no gene match: 4. Germline assignment: CDR1 LGHNA and CDR2 YNFKEQ. This CDR3 region has 15 residues. Universal primer sites and UMIs were introduced during 5'RACE template-switching synthesis of TCR cDNA. MiXCR, run by TCRdb on the 5' RACE reads, gives a single entry per CDR3 protein. This table has about 340,000 distinct CDR3 sequences, around an eighth appearing once. This rearrangement joins TRBV4-2 to TRBJ2-3; 8 bases are a match to TRBD2. Sequencing used CD4+ T cells sorted from PBMCs, obtained 15 days after the yellow fever booster vaccination. This receptor was identified in a man younger than 35 who received the YFV17D yellow fever vaccine. CDR3 nucleotide sequence: TGTGCCAGCAGCCAAGATGCGGGGGGCGTAGATACGCAGTATTTT. Protein product: CASSQDAGGVDTQYF.